This T cell receptor beta chain was profiled in a study of T cell responses to AZD1222 COVID-19 vaccine. Overall study findings and caveats: Among AZD1222 vaccinees, only 5 to 7 were seropositive at baseline. The study reported that nearly half of spike-specific TCRs target unmutated variant regions. A mostly white British donor set with more females was recruited, and clonal diversity was possibly underestimated.

This clone was found once. The target antigen is unknown. Germline CDR1 MDHEN, CDR2 SYDVKM. The ends lost 4 bases at V and 1 base at J; junction bases unmatched: 5. The CDR3 extends over 15 amino acids. The table came from immunoSEQ multiplex PCR; TCRdb's copy has only in-frame clones and leaves some out. The sample shows about 100,000 clones, around nine tenths of them seen only once. This material consisted of peripheral blood, taken on day 0 of MenACWY control vaccination. The V and J genes are TRBV28 and TRBJ1-1; 8 nucleotides match TRBD1. The TCR originated in an adult in good health. CDR3 residues: CASSSTGDANTEAFF. The CDR3 DNA follows: TGTGCCAGCAGTTCGACAGGGGACGCGAACACTGAAGCTTTCTTT. The full variable domain, in which reference TRBV28 and TRBJ1-1 provide the parts outside the CDR3, is DVKVTQSSRYLVKRTGEKVFLECVQDMDHENMFWYRQDPGLGLRLIYFSYDVKMKEKGDIPEGYSVSREKKERFSLILESASTNQTSMYLCASSSTGDANTEAFFGQGTRLTVV.